Presented here are 2 T cell receptor beta chains from one specimen sequenced in a study of cytomegalovirus exposure and HLA in healthy donors. The PCR was carried out with 60 Vbeta primers and 13 Jbeta primers. TCRdb keeps only in-frame clones here, not all; method: immunoSEQ multiplex PCR. The sample holds some 140,000 clones, 60% to 80% seen once. The specimen sequenced was PBMCs. The receptors were sampled from a woman aged 55 to 70 in good health and CMV-seronegative.

The rearrangement links TRBV27 to TRBJ2-7; D is possibly TRBD1 (5 bases). Trimming removed 6 bases from V and 0 bases from J, with 12 bases in between. The CDR3 extends over 14 amino acids. Germline V gene data show CDR1 as MNHEY and CDR2 as SMNVEV (reference sequence). The CDR3 spells CASRWTQSSYEQYF. The CDR3 nucleotides read TGTGCCAGCAGATGGACACAAAGCTCCTACGAGCAGTACTTC.

This clone has only one observation. This CDR3 is CASSPRRGQTYEQYF. The DNA of the CDR3 is TGTGCCAGCAGCCCCCGCAGAGGACAGACTTACGAGCAGTACTTC. The J gene is TRBJ2-7, the V gene TRBV28; perhaps TRBD1 as D (6 bases). Germline V gene data show CDR1 as MDHEN and CDR2 as SYDVKM. Trimming cost V 6 bases and J 4 bases, with 19 bases left between them. This CDR3 is built from 15 residues. The whole variable domain, filled in from reference TRBV28 and TRBJ2-7, reads DVKVTQSSRYLVKRTGEKVFLECVQDMDHENMFWYRQDPGLGLRLIYFSYDVKMKEKGDIPEGYSVSREKKERFSLILESASTNQTSMYLCASSPRRGQTYEQYFGPGTRLTVT.